This record concerns one T cell receptor (beta chain) sequence. The antigen is unknown. Healthy donors constituted the control group, matched for age and sex. In contrast to the negatively isolated CD8+ and CD4+ T cells, TEMRA cells were FACS-enriched. These data are taken from a study of CD8 T cells in Susac syndrome. Whole-study results and caveats: The TCR sequencing and HLA analysis in the study involved a relatively small number of individuals, as the study acknowledged.

Per germline, CDR1 SEHNR and CDR2 FQNEAQ (reference sequence). The CDR3 runs 14 residues. V lost 4 bases and J lost 5, with 12 bases in between. RNA, at roughly 0.5 to 1 ug, was reverse transcribed with random hexamers. Amplification of TCR beta CDR3 spanned 54 Vbeta and 13 Jbeta via immunoSEQ multiplex PCR. TCRdb called the immunoSEQ multiplex PCR reads again in MiXCR, with one record for every CDR3 protein. The table records about 200,000 distinct CDR3 sequences, 85% to 95% of them present only once. This chain links TRBV7-9 with TRBJ2-1; D perhaps matches TRBD2 (5 bases). The sequencing sample was made of CD4+ T cells from PBMCs. The clonotype was recovered from a human donor in good health. DNA of the CDR3: TGTGCCAGCAGCTCGCGAACTAGGCACAATGAGCAGTTCTTC. It codes for CASSSRTRHNEQFF.